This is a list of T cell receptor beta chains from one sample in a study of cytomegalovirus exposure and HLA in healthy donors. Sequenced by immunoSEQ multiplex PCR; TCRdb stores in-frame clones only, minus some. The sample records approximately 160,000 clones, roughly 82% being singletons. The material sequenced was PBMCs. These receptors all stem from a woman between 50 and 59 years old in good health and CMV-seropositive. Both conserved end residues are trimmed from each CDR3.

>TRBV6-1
ASSPERAGRREAF
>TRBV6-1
ASSEGGPLSQY
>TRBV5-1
ASSDGLAFNEQF
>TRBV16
ASSRDRGQPQH
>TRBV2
ASSAGYSNQPQH
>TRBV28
ASSLPGTNTGELF
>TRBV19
ASSFGQFNEKLF
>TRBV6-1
ASRETGADSNQPQH
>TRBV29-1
SVEYGSTDTQY
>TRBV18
ASSPLTGAATETQY